This T cell receptor beta chain is drawn from a study of blood T cells in healthy people across ages. The CDR3 covers 13 residues. With 3 bases removed from V and 5 bases from J, the gap between germline ends came to 7 bases. Then a second PCR, running about 7 to 11 cycles, was carried out with a sample-barcoded 5' primer and a J-beta primer mix. MiXCR, run by TCRdb on the 5' RACE reads, gives a single entry per CDR3 protein. Of 550,000 to 750,000 distinct CDR3 sequences in the sample, 20% to 25% were seen once. In its sample, this clonotype was seen a few times. The V call is TRBV12-3 or TRBV12-4, the J call TRBJ1-4; D perhaps matches TRBD1 (5 bases). The clonotype comes from a man in his 70s in good health. The material sequenced was blood. CDR3 region: CASSFGGNEKLFF. The CDR3 nucleotides read TGTGCCAGCAGTTTTGGGGGAAATGAAAAACTGTTTTTT.